A single sample is the source of the 15 T cell receptor beta chains below, sequenced in a study of blood T cell repertoires in COVID-19. Method: immunoSEQ multiplex PCR; TCRdb's copy keeps in-frame clones and lacks some. The table includes approximately 36,000 clones, roughly 90% detected once. Sequencing input: peripheral blood. The source of these receptors is a man between 60 and 75 years old with acute or convalescent COVID-19.

The chain uses TRBV5-1 and TRBJ2-7, with D possibly being TRBD2 (6 bases). The V gene's germline CDR1 is SGHRS and CDR2 YFSETQ. This CDR3 comprises 14 residues. Deletions cut 9 bases from V and 3 bases from J, with 19 bases between. CDR3 residues: CATAPGVSSYEQYF. CDR3 DNA sequence: TGCGCCACTGCGCCGGGGGTGAGTAGCTACGAGCAGTACTTC.

The rearrangement uses TRBV19 and TRBJ2-2; TRBD1 agrees at 8 bases. The CDR3 totals 16 residues. The V and J ends lost 4 bases and 0 bases, in that order; junction bases with no gene match: 4. Germline loops: CDR1 LNHDA, CDR2 SQIVND (reference sequence). Here the CDR3 DNA reads TGTGCCAGTAGTAGGGGACAGGACTCGAACACCGGGGAGCTGTTTTTT. As protein: CASSRGQDSNTGELFF. Full variable domain (rest looked up from reference TRBV19 and TRBJ2-2): DGGITQSPKYLFRKEGQNVTLSCEQNLNHDAMYWYRQDPGQGLRLIYYSQIVNDFQKGDIAEGYSVSREKKESFPLTVTSAQKNPTAFYLCASSRGQDSNTGELFFGEGSRLTVL.

The rearrangement uses TRBV28 and TRBJ1-5; 12 nucleotides line up with TRBD1. This CDR3 spans 15 amino acids. The ends lost 5 bases at V and 6 bases at J; junction bases unmatched: 5. The germline gives CDR1 MDHEN, CDR2 SYDVKM. For the CDR3, the DNA is TGTGCCAGCAGTCTCCCGGGACAGGGGGCTCAGCCCCAGCATTTT. This translates into CASSLPGQGAQPQHF.

The chain carries TRBV3-1 (or the pseudogene TRBV3-2) and TRBJ2-5; perhaps TRBD1 as D (6 bases). The CDR3 extends over 14 amino acids. V was trimmed by 4 bases and J by 5 bases, leaving 14 bases between them. Germline CDR1 is LGHDT and CDR2 is YNNKEL (reference sequence). The CDR3 DNA reads as TGTGCCAGCAGCCCCATACAGGGCGGCGAGACCCAGTACTTC. Translated, it gives CASSPIQGGETQYF.

The gene calls are TRBV7-9 and TRBJ2-1, with no clear D. Trimming removed 5 bases from V and 3 bases from J, with 11 bases in between. In germline, CDR1 is SEHNR, CDR2 FQNEAQ (reference sequence). CDR3 length equals 14 residues. CDR3 protein: CASSPDTIYNEQFF. CDR3 bases: TGTGCCAGCAGCCCAGACACAATCTACAATGAGCAGTTCTTC.

The V call is TRBV6-1, the J call TRBJ2-4; 8 positions agree with TRBD2. V shed 3 bases and J 3 bases; nucleotides not matched to a gene: 4. The germline gives CDR1 MNHNS, CDR2 SASEGT. This CDR3 is built from 15 residues. For the CDR3, the DNA is TGTGCCAGCAGTGACGGGAGGGCCCTCAAAAACATTCAGTACTTC. Amino acids: CASSDGRALKNIQYF.

The chain combines TRBV18 with TRBJ1-2, with a tentative D call TRBD1 (6 bases). Germline V gene data show CDR1 as KGHSH and CDR2 as LQKENI. The germline V and J ends were trimmed by 4 bases and 0 bases, with 15 bases remaining between them. The CDR3 sequence is 16 residues long. CDR3 protein: CASSQDAGQTNYGYTF. In nucleotides, the CDR3 is TGTGCCAGCTCACAGGATGCCGGACAGACTAACTATGGCTACACCTTC.

V gene TRBV5-6 combines with J gene TRBJ1-1; D is unresolved. Trimming removed 1 base from V and 0 bases from J, with 10 bases in between. CDR3 length: 15 residues. CDR1 SGHDT and CDR2 YYEEEE come from the germline V gene. As DNA, the CDR3 is TGTGCCAGCAGCTTGTCAGTCGGAGTGAACACTGAAGCTTTCTTT. Its translation is CASSLSVGVNTEAFF.

This chain joins TRBV20-1 and TRBJ1-5; perhaps TRBD1 as D (5 bases). Deletions cut 3 bases from V and 3 bases from J, with 9 bases between. The CDR3 contains 13 residues. Germline loops: CDR1 DFQATT, CDR2 SNEGSKA (reference sequence). CDR3 sequence: CSASLGHNQPQHF. In DNA form, the CDR3 reads TGCAGTGCTAGTTTGGGGCACAATCAGCCCCAGCATTTT.

The chain links TRBV3-1 (or the pseudogene TRBV3-2) to TRBJ1-4, with D uncertain. This CDR3 has 14 residues. CDR1 and CDR2 (germline): LGHDT, YNNKEL (reference sequence). Trimming took 1 base from V and 3 from J, leaving 6 bases between them. CDR3 amino acids: CASSQGGANEKLFF. The DNA of the CDR3 is TGTGCCAGCAGCCAAGGGGGAGCTAATGAAAAACTGTTTTTT.

The rearrangement joins TRBV7-9 to TRBJ2-5; 7 bases are a match to TRBD1. The V gene's germline CDR1 is SEHNR and CDR2 FQNEAQ (reference sequence). This CDR3 has 15 residues. The V segment lost 5 bases and the J segment 1 base; nucleotides outside the gene matches: 7. CDR3 region: CASSPGGQPQETQYF. The CDR3 bases are TGTGCCAGCAGCCCAGGGGGACAGCCCCAAGAGACCCAGTACTTC.

V usage is TRBV28 and J usage is TRBJ2-7; weak D call: TRBD1 (6 bases). Trimming pared 6 bases from V and 6 bases from J, leaving 18 bases between. This CDR3 region has 14 residues. The V gene's germline CDR1 is MDHEN and CDR2 SYDVKM. The CDR3 protein is CASRPTGPRGEQYF. CDR3 in DNA: TGTGCCAGCAGGCCGACAGGCCCCCGGGGCGAGCAGTACTTC.

The rearrangement links TRBV6-5 to TRBJ1-1; D is possibly TRBD1 (5 bases). This CDR3 spans 14 amino acids. The V end lost 2 bases, the J end lost 0 bases, and 7 bases lay between the germline ends. Germline CDR1 and CDR2: MNHEY and SVGAGI. The CDR3 here is CASSYRGMNTEAFF. The DNA for the CDR3 is TGTGCCAGCAGTTACCGGGGGATGAACACTGAAGCTTTCTTT.

This clone has only a few counts. This sequence joins TRBV28 and TRBJ1-1; D is uncertain. Germline V lookup: CDR1 MDHEN, CDR2 SYDVKM. The CDR3 has 15 residues. Trimming took 6 bases from V and 5 from J, leaving 19 bases between them. The CDR3 DNA sequence: TGTGCCAGCAGCCCAGTGGGGAAAGGGAGGACTGAAGCTTTCTTT. Amino acids: CASSPVGKGRTEAFF.

This clone was seen once. The chain uses TRBV6-2 or TRBV6-3 and TRBJ1-1; D call uncertain. CDR1 MNHEY and CDR2 SVGEGT come from the germline V gene. The length of the CDR3 is 11 residues. V lost 6 bases, J lost 6 bases, and 8 bases lay in between. The CDR3 spells CASSPRSEAFF. The CDR3 DNA reads TGTGCCAGCAGCCCCAGATCTGAAGCTTTCTTT.